This TCR beta chain was sequenced during a study of T cell responses to AZD1222 COVID-19 vaccine. General study results and limits: Dominant CD4 TCR responses targeted spike regions 160-218 and 743-854. Most donors were white British and more were female, and clonal diversity was possibly underestimated. Regions left unmutated in variants are reportedly the target of nearly half of spike-specific TCRs.

Generated by immunoSEQ multiplex PCR, the TCRdb table keeps only in-frame clones and is missing some. Counted here are 150,000 or so clones, approximately 92% occurring once; the ten biggest clones make up around 3.3%. Turning to this clone: Its antigen remains unknown.

Pooling of second doses given at about 4 or about 12 weeks was done. The ends were cut back, 8 bases at V and 2 bases at J, with 13 bases in the middle. The length of the CDR3 is 15 residues. Germline CDR1 and CDR2: MDHEN and SYDVKM. The TCR originated in an adult who received the AZD1222 COVID-19 vaccine. The J gene is TRBJ2-6, the V gene TRBV28; unclear D gene. Sequenced here: peripheral blood, sampled 28 days after the second AZD1222 dose. CDR3 sequence: CASRPPAAGANVLTF. DNA for the CDR3: TGTGCCAGCCGTCCCCCGGCCGCTGGGGCCAACGTCCTGACTTTC.